This TCR beta chain is from a study of OX40 agonist ivuxolimab in advanced cancers. Individuals having autoimmune disease history or systemic immunosuppression were not enrolled. The germline V and J ends were trimmed by 1 base and 2 bases, with 12 bases remaining between them. Germline CDR1 and CDR2: LGHNA and YNFKEQ. The CDR3 is 15 amino acids. Repertoires were generated with immunoSEQ multiplex PCR, while TCRdb's copy carries only in-frame clones and drops some. The sample consists of over 15,000 clones, 90% of them appearing once. The chain employs TRBV4-2 and TRBJ2-7; no reliable D call. The TCR was taken from an adult with an advanced solid tumor such as melanoma, head and neck, liver or kidney cancer. The source material was CD4+ or CD8+ T cells sorted from blood, sampled in a trial of the OX40 agonist ivuxolimab. The CDR3 bases are TGTGCCAGCAGCCAAGCTTTAGGAACCGCCTACGAGCAGTACTTC. Amino acids: CASSQALGTAYEQYF.